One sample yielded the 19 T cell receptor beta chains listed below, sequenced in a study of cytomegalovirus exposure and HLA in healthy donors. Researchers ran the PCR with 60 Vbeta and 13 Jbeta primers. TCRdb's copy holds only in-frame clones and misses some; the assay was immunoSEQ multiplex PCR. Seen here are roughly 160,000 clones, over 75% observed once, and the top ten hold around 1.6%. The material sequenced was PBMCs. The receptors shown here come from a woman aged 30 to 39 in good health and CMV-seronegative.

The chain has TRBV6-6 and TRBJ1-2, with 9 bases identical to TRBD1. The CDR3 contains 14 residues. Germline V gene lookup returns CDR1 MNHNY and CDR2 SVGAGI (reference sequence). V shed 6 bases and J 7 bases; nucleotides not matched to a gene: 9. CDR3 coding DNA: TGTGCCAGCAGATTCGGACAGGGGACAGGTGGCTACACCTTC. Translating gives CASRFGQGTGGYTF.

CDR3 in DNA: TGCGCCAGCAGCTTGGCCGTTAGCGGGAGCTCCGAGCAGTACTTC. Protein: CASSLAVSGSSEQYF. This chain connects TRBV5-1 to TRBJ2-7; 9 bases agree with TRBD2. Germline CDR1 and CDR2: SGHRS and YFSETQ. Trimming took 0 bases from V and 6 from J; bases not matched to a gene: 7. The CDR3 is made up of 15 amino acids.

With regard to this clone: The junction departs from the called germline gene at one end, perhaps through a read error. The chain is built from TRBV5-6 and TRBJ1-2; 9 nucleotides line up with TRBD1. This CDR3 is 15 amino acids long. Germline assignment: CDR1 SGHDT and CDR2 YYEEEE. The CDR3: CASSLRYRGRGGYPF. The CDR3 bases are TGTGCCAGCAGCTTGCGTTACAGGGGGCGCGGTGGCTACCCCTTC. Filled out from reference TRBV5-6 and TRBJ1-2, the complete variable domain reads DAGVTQSPTHLIKTRGQQVTLRCSPKSGHDTVSWYQQALGQGPQFIFQYYEEEERQRGNFPDRFSGHQFPNYSSELNVNALLLGDSALYLCASSLRYRGRGGYPFGSGTRLTVV.

The CDR3 DNA reads as TGTGCCAGCAGTTACCCCCCGGGACAGGGACAGAAGGGGGAAGCTTTCTTT. Encoded protein: CASSYPPGQGQKGEAFF. The chain uses TRBV28 and TRBJ1-1; 9 bases match TRBD1. V trimming: 4 bases; J trimming: 8 bases; junction bases outside the gene matches: 17. This CDR3 contains 17 residues. CDR1 and CDR2 from the germline V gene are MDHEN and SYDVKM.

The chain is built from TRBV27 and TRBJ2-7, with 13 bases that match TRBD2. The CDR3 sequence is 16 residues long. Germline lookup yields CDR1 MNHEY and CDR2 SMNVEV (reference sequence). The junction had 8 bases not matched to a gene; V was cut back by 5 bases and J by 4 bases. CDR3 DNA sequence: TGTGCCAGCAGTCCTGGACTAGCGGGAGCTCGTTACGAGCAGTACTTC. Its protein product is CASSPGLAGARYEQYF.

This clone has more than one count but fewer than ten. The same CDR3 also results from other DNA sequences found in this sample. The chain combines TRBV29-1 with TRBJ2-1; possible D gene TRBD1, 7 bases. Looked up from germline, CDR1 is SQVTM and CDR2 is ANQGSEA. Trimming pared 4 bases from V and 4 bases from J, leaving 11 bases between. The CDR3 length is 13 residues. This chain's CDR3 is CSVGQGGYNEQFF. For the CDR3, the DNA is TGCAGCGTTGGGCAGGGGGGTTACAATGAGCAGTTCTTC.

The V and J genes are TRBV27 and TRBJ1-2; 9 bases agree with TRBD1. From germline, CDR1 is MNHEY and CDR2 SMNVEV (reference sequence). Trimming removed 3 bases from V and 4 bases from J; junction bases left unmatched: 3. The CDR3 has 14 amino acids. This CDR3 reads CASSFATGGYGYTF. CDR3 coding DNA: TGTGCCAGCAGTTTTGCGACAGGGGGCTATGGCTACACCTTC.

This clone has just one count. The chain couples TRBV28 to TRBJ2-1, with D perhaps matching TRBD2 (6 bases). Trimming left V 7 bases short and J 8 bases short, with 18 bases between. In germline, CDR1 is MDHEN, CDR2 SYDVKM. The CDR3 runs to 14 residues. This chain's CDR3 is CASKVYRESYEQFF. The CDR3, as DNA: TGTGCCAGCAAGGTCTACCGGGAGTCCTATGAGCAGTTCTTC.

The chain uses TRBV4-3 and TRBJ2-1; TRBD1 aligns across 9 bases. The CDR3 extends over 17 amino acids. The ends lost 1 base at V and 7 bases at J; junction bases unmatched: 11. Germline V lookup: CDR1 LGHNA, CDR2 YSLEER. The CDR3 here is CASSQALIGTGSNEQFF. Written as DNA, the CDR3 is TGCGCCAGCAGCCAAGCCCTTATTGGGACAGGGTCAAATGAGCAGTTCTTC.

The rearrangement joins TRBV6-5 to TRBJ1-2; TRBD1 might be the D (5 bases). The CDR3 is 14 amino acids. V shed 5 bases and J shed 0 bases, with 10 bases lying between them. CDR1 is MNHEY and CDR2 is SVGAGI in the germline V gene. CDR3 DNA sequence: TGTGCCAGCAGTCGAGACAGAACTAACTATGGCTACACCTTC. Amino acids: CASSRDRTNYGYTF.

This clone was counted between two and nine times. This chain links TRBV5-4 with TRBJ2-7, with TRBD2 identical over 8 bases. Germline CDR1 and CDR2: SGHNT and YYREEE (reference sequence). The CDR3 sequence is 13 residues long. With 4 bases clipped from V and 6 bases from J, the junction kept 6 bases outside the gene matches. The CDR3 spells CASSTSGSVEQYF. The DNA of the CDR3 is TGTGCCAGCAGCACCAGCGGGAGTGTCGAGCAGTACTTC.

CDR3 nucleotides: TGTGCCAGTAGCCTCCGAGGGGCAGGGGAAGCCTCCTACAATGAGCAGTTCTTC. Protein sequence: CASSLRGAGEASYNEQFF. The chain carries TRBV19 and TRBJ2-1; TRBD1 is a possible D gene (6 bases). Germline CDR1 is LNHDA and CDR2 is SQIVND (reference sequence). The CDR3 runs to 18 residues. V was pared by 6 bases and J by 0 bases, with 21 bases between.

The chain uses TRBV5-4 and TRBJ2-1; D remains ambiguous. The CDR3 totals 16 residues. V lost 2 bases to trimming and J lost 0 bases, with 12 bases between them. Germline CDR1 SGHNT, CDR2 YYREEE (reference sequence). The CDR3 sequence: CASSFRVTSSYNEQFF. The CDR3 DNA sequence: TGTGCCAGCAGCTTCCGGGTGACCAGCTCCTACAATGAGCAGTTCTTC.

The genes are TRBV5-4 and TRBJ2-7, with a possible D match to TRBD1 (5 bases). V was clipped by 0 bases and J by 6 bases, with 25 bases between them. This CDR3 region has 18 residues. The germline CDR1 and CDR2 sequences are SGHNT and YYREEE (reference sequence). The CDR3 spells CASSLAETEASFKFEQYF. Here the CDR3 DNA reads TGTGCCAGCAGCTTGGCTGAGACAGAAGCCTCGTTTAAGTTCGAGCAGTACTTC.

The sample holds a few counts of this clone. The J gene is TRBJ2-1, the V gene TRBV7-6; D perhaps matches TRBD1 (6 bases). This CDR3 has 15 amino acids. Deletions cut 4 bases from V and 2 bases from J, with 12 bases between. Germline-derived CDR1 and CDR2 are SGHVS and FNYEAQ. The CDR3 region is CASSSSGDPYNEQFF. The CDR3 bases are TGTGCCAGCAGCTCATCAGGGGACCCCTACAATGAGCAGTTCTTC.

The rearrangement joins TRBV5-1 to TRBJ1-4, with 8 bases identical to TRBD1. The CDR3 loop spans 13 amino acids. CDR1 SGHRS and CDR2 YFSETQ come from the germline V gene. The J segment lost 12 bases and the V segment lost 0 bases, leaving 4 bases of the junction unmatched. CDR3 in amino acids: CASSLDPTGELFF. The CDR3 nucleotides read TGCGCCAGCAGCTTGGACCCGACAGGGGAACTGTTTTTT.

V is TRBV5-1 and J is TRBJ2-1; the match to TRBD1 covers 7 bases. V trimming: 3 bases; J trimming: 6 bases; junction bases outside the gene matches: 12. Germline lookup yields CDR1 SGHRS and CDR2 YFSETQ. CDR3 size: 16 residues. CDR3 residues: CASSYDGTVRVNEQFF. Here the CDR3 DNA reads TGCGCCAGCAGCTACGACGGGACAGTTAGAGTCAATGAGCAGTTCTTC.

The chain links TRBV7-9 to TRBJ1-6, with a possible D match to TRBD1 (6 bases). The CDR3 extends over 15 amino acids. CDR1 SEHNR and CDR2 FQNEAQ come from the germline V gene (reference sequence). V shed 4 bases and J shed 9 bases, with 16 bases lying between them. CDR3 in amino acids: CASSSIGGESSPLHF. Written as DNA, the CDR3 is TGTGCCAGCAGCTCTATAGGGGGGGAGTCTTCACCCCTCCACTTT.

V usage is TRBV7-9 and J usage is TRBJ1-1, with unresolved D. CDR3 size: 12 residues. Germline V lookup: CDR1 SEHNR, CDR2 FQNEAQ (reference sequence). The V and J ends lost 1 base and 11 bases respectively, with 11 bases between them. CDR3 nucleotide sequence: TGTGCCAGCAGCTTAGGGGCCCAAAGGGCTTTCTTT. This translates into CASSLGAQRAFF.